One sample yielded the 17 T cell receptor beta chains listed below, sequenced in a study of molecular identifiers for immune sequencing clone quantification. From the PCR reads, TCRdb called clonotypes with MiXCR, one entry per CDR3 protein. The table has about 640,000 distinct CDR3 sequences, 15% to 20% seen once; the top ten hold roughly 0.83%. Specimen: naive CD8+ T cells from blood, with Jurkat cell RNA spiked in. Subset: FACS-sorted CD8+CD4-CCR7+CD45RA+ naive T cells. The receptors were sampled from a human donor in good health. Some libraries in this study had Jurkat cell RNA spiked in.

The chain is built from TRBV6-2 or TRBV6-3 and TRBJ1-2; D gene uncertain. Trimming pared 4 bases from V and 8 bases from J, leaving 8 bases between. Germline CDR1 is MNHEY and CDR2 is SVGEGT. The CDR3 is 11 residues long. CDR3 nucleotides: TGTGCCAGCAGTTTCCCGGGGGGCTACACCTTC. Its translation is CASSFPGGYTF.

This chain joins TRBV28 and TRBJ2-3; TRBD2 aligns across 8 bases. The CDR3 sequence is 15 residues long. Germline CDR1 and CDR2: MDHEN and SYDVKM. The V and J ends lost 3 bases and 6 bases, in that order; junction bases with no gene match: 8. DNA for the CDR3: TGTGCCAGCAGTTTTATCGGGGGGGCTGAGGATACGCAGTATTTT. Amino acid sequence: CASSFIGGAEDTQYF.

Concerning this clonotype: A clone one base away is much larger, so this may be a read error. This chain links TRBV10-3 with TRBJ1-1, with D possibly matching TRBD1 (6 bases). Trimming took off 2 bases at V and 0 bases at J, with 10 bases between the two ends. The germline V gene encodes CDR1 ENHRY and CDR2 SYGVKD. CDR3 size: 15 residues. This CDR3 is CAISETWGLNTEAFF. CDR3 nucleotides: TGTGCCATCAGTGAGACGTGGGGGCTGAACACTGAAGCTTTCTTT.

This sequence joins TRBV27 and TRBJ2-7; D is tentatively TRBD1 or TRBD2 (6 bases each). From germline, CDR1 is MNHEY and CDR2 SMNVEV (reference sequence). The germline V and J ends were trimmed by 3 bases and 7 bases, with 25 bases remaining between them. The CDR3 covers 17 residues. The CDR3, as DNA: TGTGCCAGCAGTTTCCTCCTACCGACAGGAGGGCCTTGGGAGCAGTACTTC. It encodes CASSFLLPTGGPWEQYF.

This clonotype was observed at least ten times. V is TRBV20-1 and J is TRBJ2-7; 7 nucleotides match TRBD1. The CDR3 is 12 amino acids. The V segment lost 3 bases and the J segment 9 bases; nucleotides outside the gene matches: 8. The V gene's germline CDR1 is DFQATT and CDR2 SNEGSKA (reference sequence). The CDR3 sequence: CSARSGQDGQYF. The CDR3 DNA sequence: TGCAGTGCTAGGAGCGGACAGGACGGGCAGTACTTC.

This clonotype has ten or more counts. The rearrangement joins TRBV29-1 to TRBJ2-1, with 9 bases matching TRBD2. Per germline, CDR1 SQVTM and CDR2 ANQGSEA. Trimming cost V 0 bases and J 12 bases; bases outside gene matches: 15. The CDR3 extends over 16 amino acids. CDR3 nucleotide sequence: TGCAGCGTTGAAGACCCCCTAGCGGGAAAAGGGTATGGGCAGTTCTTC. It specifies CSVEDPLAGKGYGQFF.

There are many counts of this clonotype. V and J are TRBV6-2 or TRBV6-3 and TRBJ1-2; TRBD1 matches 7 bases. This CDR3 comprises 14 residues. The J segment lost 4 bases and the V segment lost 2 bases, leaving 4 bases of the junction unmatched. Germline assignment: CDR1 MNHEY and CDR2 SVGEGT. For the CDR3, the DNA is TGTGCCAGCAGTTACCTGGACAGGACCTATGGCTACACCTTC. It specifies CASSYLDRTYGYTF.

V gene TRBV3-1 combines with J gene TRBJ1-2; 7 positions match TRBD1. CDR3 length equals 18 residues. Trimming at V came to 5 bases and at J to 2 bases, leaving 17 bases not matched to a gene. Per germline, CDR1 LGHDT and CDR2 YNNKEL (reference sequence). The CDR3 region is CASSSRTGAFIPNYGYTF. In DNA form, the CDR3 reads TGTGCCAGCAGCTCCCGGACAGGAGCCTTCATTCCCAACTATGGCTACACCTTC. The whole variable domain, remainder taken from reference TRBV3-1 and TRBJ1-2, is DTAVSQTPKYLVTQMGNDKSIKCEQNLGHDTMYWYKQDSKKFLKIMFSYNNKELIINETVPNRFSPKSPDKAHLNLHINSLELGDSAVYFCASSSRTGAFIPNYGYTFGSGTRLTVV.

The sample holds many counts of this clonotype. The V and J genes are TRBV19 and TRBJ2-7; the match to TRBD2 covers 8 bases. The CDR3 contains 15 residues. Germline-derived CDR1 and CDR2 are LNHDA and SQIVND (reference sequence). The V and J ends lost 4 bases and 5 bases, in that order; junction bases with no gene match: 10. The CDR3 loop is CASSKGTGTRNEQYF. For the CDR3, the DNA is TGTGCCAGTAGTAAAGGGACCGGGACTAGGAACGAGCAGTACTTC.

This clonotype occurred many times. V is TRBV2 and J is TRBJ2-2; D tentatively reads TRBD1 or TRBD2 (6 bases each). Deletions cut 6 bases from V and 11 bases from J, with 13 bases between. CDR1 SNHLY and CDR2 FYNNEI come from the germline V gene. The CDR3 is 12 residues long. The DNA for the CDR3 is TGTGCCAGCAGCCAAGGGGGGCGAGAGCTGTTTTTT. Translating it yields CASSQGGRELFF.

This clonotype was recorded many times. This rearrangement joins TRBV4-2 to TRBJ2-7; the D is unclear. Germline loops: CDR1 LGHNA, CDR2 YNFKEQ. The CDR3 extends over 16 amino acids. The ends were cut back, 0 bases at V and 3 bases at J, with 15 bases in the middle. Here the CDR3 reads CASSQDAVGSYYEQYF. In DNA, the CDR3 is TGTGCCAGCAGCCAAGATGCGGTTGGATCTTACTACGAGCAGTACTTC.

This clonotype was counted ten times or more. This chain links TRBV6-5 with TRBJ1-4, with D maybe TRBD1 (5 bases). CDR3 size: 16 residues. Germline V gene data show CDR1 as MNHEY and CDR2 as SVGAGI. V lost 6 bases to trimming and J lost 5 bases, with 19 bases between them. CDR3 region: CASSQWIGTANEKLFF. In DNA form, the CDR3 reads TGTGCCAGCAGCCAATGGATCGGGACGGCAAATGAAAAACTGTTTTTT.

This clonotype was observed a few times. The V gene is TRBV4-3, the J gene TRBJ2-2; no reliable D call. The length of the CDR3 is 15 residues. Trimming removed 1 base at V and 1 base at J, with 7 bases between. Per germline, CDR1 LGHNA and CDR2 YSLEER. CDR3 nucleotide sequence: TGCGCCAGCAGCCAAGTCGGATTGAACACCGGGGAGCTGTTTTTT. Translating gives CASSQVGLNTGELFF.

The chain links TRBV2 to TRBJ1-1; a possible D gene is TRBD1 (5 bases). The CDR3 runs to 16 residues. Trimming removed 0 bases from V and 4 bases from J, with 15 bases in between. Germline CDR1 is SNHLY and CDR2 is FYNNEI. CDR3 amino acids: CASSEARGRLSTEAFF. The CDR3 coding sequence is TGTGCCAGCAGTGAAGCCCGGGGCAGGTTGAGCACTGAAGCTTTCTTT.

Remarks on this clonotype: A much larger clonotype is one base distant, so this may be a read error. This CDR3 is CASSTLDPTYSYEQYF. The CDR3 coding sequence is TGTGCCAGCAGTACCCTAGACCCGACCTATTCGTACGAGCAGTACTTC. V is TRBV27 and J is TRBJ2-7, with no clear D. The CDR3 spans 16 residues. The germline gives CDR1 MNHEY, CDR2 SMNVEV (reference sequence). Trimming removed 5 bases from V and 4 bases from J, with 21 bases in between.

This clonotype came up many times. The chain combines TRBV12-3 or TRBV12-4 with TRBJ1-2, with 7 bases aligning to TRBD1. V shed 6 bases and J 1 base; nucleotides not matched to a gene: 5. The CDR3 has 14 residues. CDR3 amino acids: CASSGTVINYGYTF. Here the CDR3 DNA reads TGTGCCAGCAGCGGGACAGTGATTAACTATGGCTACACCTTC.

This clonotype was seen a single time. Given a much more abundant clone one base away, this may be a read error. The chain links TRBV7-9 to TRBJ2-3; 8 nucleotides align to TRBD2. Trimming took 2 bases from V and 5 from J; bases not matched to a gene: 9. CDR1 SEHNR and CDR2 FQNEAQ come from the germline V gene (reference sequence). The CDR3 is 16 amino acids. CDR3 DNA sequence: TGTGCCAGCAGCTTAACAGGCGGGAGGTTTGGAGATACGCAGTATTTT. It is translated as CASSLTGGRFGDTQYF.